The rows below give T cell receptor beta chains drawn from one sample of a study of post-analysis software for immune sequencing data. TCRdb re-called the PCR reads through MiXCR, storing one row per CDR3 protein. This table has around 400,000 distinct CDR3 sequences, 30% to 40% appearing once. The sequenced sample consisted of blood. The receptors shown here come from a girl aged 2 to 10 with multiple sclerosis. Both conserved end residues are part of each CDR3. D genes are given only for firm matches. For some rows the clone size is stated as once, few or many, or as a class when expanded; others skip it.

DNA | CDR3 | J | size | D | V
TGTGCCAGCAGAGCCGGGACAGGGACCTACAATGAGCAGTTCTTC | CASRAGTGTYNEQFF | TRBJ2-1 | many | TRBD1 | TRBV5-6
TGTGCCAGCAGCGTAGGGAGCGGGGGGGCAGGAGAGACCCAGTACTTC | CASSVGSGGAGETQYF | TRBJ2-5 | few | TRBD2 | TRBV9
TGTACCAGCAGCTGGACAGGGGGCAGAGATGGCTACACCTTC | CTSSWTGGRDGYTF | TRBJ1-2 | - | TRBD1 | TRBV7-9
TGTGCCAGCAGCTCGTCCCCGGGACAGGGGGCAAGGTACGAGCAGTACTTC | CASSSSPGQGARYEQYF | TRBJ2-7 | few | TRBD1 | TRBV5-5
TGTGCCTGCAGTTTCCAGAGTTTTCAGGGGGACAATGAGCAGTTCTTC | CACSFQSFQGDNEQFF | TRBJ2-1 | - | TRBD1 | TRBV28
TGCGCCAGCAGAGAAGCGGGAGTGTCTCTGGGAGGTCGGTTCTTC | CASREAGVSLGGRFF | TRBJ2-1 | - | TRBD2 | TRBV5-1
TGTGCCATCAGTGAGCCCATTGGTTTGCCACCGGGGATCAGATCTAACTATGGCTACACCTTC | CAISEPIGLPPGIRSNYGYTF | TRBJ1-2 | - | - | TRBV10-3
TGTGCCAGCAGTGAATTGCGTAGTGGACGGGGCTACACCTTC | CASSELRSGRGYTF | TRBJ1-2 | - | - | TRBV2
TGCAGTGCTACGACAGGGGACTCAACTAATGAAAAACTGTTTTTT | CSATTGDSTNEKLFF | TRBJ1-4 | - | TRBD1 | TRBV20-1
TGCAGTGCTAGATCCACTAAGGGACGTCTTAGCTACACCTTC | CSARSTKGRLSYTF | TRBJ1-2 | - | - | TRBV20-1
TGTGCCAGCTCACCCTCGCGTGAAAAACTGTTTTTT | CASSPSREKLFF | TRBJ1-4 | - | - | TRBV18
TGCAGTGCTAGTTTGGCCACCGGGGAGCTGTTTTTT | CSASLATGELFF | TRBJ2-2 | - | - | TRBV20-1
TGTGCCAGCAGTGTGGGGAGCGAAAAACTGTTTTTT | CASSVGSEKLFF | TRBJ1-4 | - | - | TRBV6-4
TGTGCCAGCAGCTTCAGGGCGTATAGCAATCAGCCCCAGCATTTT | CASSFRAYSNQPQHF | TRBJ1-5 | once | - | TRBV2
TGTGCCAGCAGTTCGGGGGGCCCTCTGTACAATGAGCAGTTCTTC | CASSSGGPLYNEQFF | TRBJ2-1 | few | - | TRBV6-2/TRBV6-3
TGTGCCAGCAGTACGCAGGGAGATCAGCCCCAGCATTTT | CASSTQGDQPQHF | TRBJ1-5 | - | - | TRBV7-9
TGCGCCAGCAGCCAAGATCGTTTGACAGCTGACTCCTACGAGCAGTACTTC | CASSQDRLTADSYEQYF | TRBJ2-7 | many | - | TRBV4-3
TGTGCCAGCAGCTTGGGACAGGGGATTAACAATGAGCAGTTCTTC | CASSLGQGINNEQFF | TRBJ2-1 | - | TRBD1 | TRBV5-5
TGTGCCAGCGGCTCGGGGGTGTTACGGGACAGGACCTACGAGCAGTACTTC | CASGSGVLRDRTYEQYF | TRBJ2-7 | - | TRBD1 | TRBV12-3/TRBV12-4
TGCAGTGCTCCACAGGGAGGGAACTATGGCTACACCTTC | CSAPQGGNYGYTF | TRBJ1-2 | - | - | TRBV20-1
TGTGCCAGCAGCTCCGAACTAGCGGGAGGGCATCCGCAGTACTTC | CASSSELAGGHPQYF | TRBJ2-5 | - | TRBD2 | TRBV11-2
TGTGCCAGCAGAGCTTCGACAGGGGTTGGTAATGAAAAACTGTTTTTT | CASRASTGVGNEKLFF | TRBJ1-4 | - | TRBD1 | TRBV28
TGCAGTGTTAGGGTTCGGGAGAGGGGGGGTAGCTCCTACAATGAGCAGTTCTTC | CSVRVRERGGSSYNEQFF | TRBJ2-1 | - | - | TRBV20-1
TGTGCCAGCAGCTTAGGCGCGGGGGGATTCAATGAGCAGTTCTTC | CASSLGAGGFNEQFF | TRBJ2-1 | - | TRBD2 | TRBV7-2
TGCGCCAGCAGATCCGGACTAGCGGGGTCCTACGAGCAGTACTTC | CASRSGLAGSYEQYF | TRBJ2-7 | few | TRBD2 | TRBV5-1
TGTGCCAGCAGCTTGACGAGAGTGCCCGAGCAGTACTTC | CASSLTRVPEQYF | TRBJ2-7 | once | - | TRBV7-9
TGTGCCAGCAGATCCCTGACAGGGGCTAATTCACCCCTCCACTTT | CASRSLTGANSPLHF | TRBJ1-6 | few | TRBD1 | TRBV6-5
TGTGCCAGCAGGTCGGGACACGCTAATGAAAAACTGTTTTTT | CASRSGHANEKLFF | TRBJ1-4 | - | - | TRBV12-3/TRBV12-4
TGCGTCAGCAGCTTGGTTCCGGCTCAAGAGACCCAGTACTTC | CVSSLVPAQETQYF | TRBJ2-5 | - | - | TRBV5-1
TGTGCCAGCAGTTACCCCGGGCAAGGGGTGGTTGAGGAGTTCTTC | CASSYPGQGVVEEFF | TRBJ2-1 | few | - | TRBV6-5
TGTGCCAGCAGTTTTTCCAGGGGGCGCGGTTCACCCCTCCACTTT | CASSFSRGRGSPLHF | TRBJ1-6 | - | TRBD1 | TRBV12-3/TRBV12-4
TGTGCCAGCAGTGCCGGGTTACTAGACTATGGCTACACCTTC | CASSAGLLDYGYTF | TRBJ1-2 | few | - | TRBV25-1
TGTGCCACCAGTAAGGGGCTATCCTACAATGAGCAGTTCTTC | CATSKGLSYNEQFF | TRBJ2-1 | - | - | TRBV24-1
TGTGCCAGCAGTGTAAGCGGGAGGGGGTCCTACAATGAGCAGTTCTTC | CASSVSGRGSYNEQFF | TRBJ2-1 | few | TRBD2 | TRBV6-4
TGTGCCAGCAGACTAGCGGGGGGCCTACCCTACGAGCAGTACTTC | CASRLAGGLPYEQYF | TRBJ2-7 | - | TRBD2 | TRBV27
TGTGCCAGCAGTGACAGGGGGGGATTCAACTATGGCTACACCTTC | CASSDRGGFNYGYTF | TRBJ1-2 | - | TRBD1 | TRBV25-1
TGTGCCAGCAGCTGGGGGCAGTCATCCTATGGCTACACCTTC | CASSWGQSSYGYTF | TRBJ1-2 | - | - | TRBV5-5
TGTGCCAGCAGTGAAGTGGTAACTAGCGTTTCGAGCTCCTACAATGAGCAGTTCTTC | CASSEVVTSVSSSYNEQFF | TRBJ2-1 | - | TRBD2 | TRBV2
TGTGCCAGCAGCCCGGGACTAGCGGGAGTGAACTACGAGCAGTACTTC | CASSPGLAGVNYEQYF | TRBJ2-7 | - | TRBD2 | TRBV7-2
TGCAATGCTAGGAGAGGGGGGGCCAAAAACATTCAGTACTTC | CNARRGGAKNIQYF | TRBJ2-4 | once | - | TRBV20-1
TGTGCCAGCAGCTTGAGAGGGACAGGGGGGGACTATGGCTACACCTTC | CASSLRGTGGDYGYTF | TRBJ1-2 | - | TRBD1 | TRBV7-8
TGTGCCAGCAGTTTGGATCGTGGGGAGCTGTTTTTT | CASSLDRGELFF | TRBJ2-2 | - | - | TRBV28
TGCAGTGTAAATGGACTAGCCGCAGAGGGAGATACGCAGTATTTT | CSVNGLAAEGDTQYF | TRBJ2-3 | few | TRBD2 | TRBV29-1
TGTGCCAGCAAAGAACTAGCGGGAGGGCCAGGTGCCTACGAGCAGTACTTC | CASKELAGGPGAYEQYF | TRBJ2-7 | - | TRBD2 | TRBV11-2
TGTGCCAGCAGCCGTATTTCATATAGCGGGAGGACGAATGAGCAGTTCTTC | CASSRISYSGRTNEQFF | TRBJ2-1 | - | TRBD2 | TRBV11-1
TGTGCCAGCAGCTTGCTTCAGAACCAAGAGACCCAGTACTTC | CASSLLQNQETQYF | TRBJ2-5 | - | - | TRBV5-5
TGTGCCAGCATCCCTGGAGGGGGTCCCTACAATGAGCAGTTCTTC | CASIPGGGPYNEQFF | TRBJ2-1 | - | - | TRBV12-3/TRBV12-4
TGTGCCAGCAGCCCCGGGGCGGGAACTAGGAGATACGAGCAGTACTTC | CASSPGAGTRRYEQYF | TRBJ2-7 | few | - | TRBV13
TGCAGTGCTAGATCCGGGGGGCCAGGGCCCTACAATGAGCAGTTCTTC | CSARSGGPGPYNEQFF | TRBJ2-1 | - | - | TRBV20-1
TGCAGTGCTAGATACCCCAGGCGCCCTGAAGCTTTCTTT | CSARYPRRPEAFF | TRBJ1-1 | few | - | TRBV20-1
TGTGCCAGCAGCTTTCCAGGGGTGAGCGAAAAACTGTTTTTT | CASSFPGVSEKLFF | TRBJ1-4 | few | - | TRBV7-9
TGTGCCAACAGCCCGCAGAGGGAATCCTACGAGCAGTACTTC | CANSPQRESYEQYF | TRBJ2-7 | - | - | TRBV7-3
TGTGCCAGCAGTTACTCGGGGGGACAGACTTACGAGCAGTTCTTC | CASSYSGGQTYEQFF | TRBJ2-1 | - | - | TRBV6-2/TRBV6-3
TGTGCCAGCAGCCTCACAGGGGGCGAGGGCTACACCTTC | CASSLTGGEGYTF | TRBJ1-2 | - | TRBD1 | TRBV12-3/TRBV12-4
TGCAGCGTCCAATGGACAGGTGATGAACTGTTTTTT | CSVQWTGDELFF | TRBJ1-4 | few | TRBD1 | TRBV29-1